A single sample gave rise to the 9 T cell receptor beta chains below, sequenced in a study of cytomegalovirus exposure and HLA in healthy donors. A multiplex PCR was run with 60 Vbeta primers and 13 Jbeta primers. Clones were sequenced by immunoSEQ multiplex PCR, and TCRdb holds only the in-frame ones, with some missing. The data hold about 200,000 clones, with less than 85% observed a single time. The specimen sequenced was PBMCs. Receptor source: a girl aged 2-10 years in good health and CMV-seronegative.

This sequence joins TRBV7-2 and TRBJ2-1, with a weak D call TRBD1 (6 bases). Germline V lookup: CDR1 SGHTA, CDR2 FQGNSA. The CDR3 consists of 16 residues. With 1 base removed from V and 0 bases from J, the gap between germline ends came to 10 bases. CDR3: CASSLDQGSSYNEQFF. The CDR3 DNA is TGTGCCAGCAGCTTAGATCAGGGGTCCTCCTACAATGAGCAGTTCTTC. The complete variable domain, with remaining parts taken from reference TRBV7-2 and TRBJ2-1, reads GAGVSQSPSNKVTEKGKDVELRCDPISGHTALYWYRQSLGQGLEFLIYFQGNSAPDKSGLPSDRFSAERTGGSVSTLTIQRTQQEDSAVYLCASSLDQGSSYNEQFFGPGTRLTVL.

The genes are TRBV7-8 and TRBJ1-1, with D perhaps TRBD1 (6 bases). This CDR3 has 14 amino acids. Looked up from germline, CDR1 is SGHVS and CDR2 is FQNEAQ. Trimming took off 5 bases at V and 1 base at J, with 11 bases between the two ends. The chain's CDR3 is CASSIQGKNTEAFF. The CDR3 DNA reads TGTGCCAGCAGCATACAGGGAAAGAACACTGAAGCTTTCTTT.

The rearrangement uses TRBV30 and TRBJ1-3; TRBD1 matches 9 bases. With 5 bases clipped from V and 4 bases from J, the junction kept 9 bases outside the gene matches. The V gene's germline CDR1 is GTSNPN and CDR2 SVGIG (reference sequence). The CDR3 is 15 residues long. The CDR3 DNA sequence: TGTGCCTGGGACGGCGGGACAGGGTTCGGAAACACCATATATTTT. Its protein is CAWDGGTGFGNTIYF.

V and J are TRBV7-6 and TRBJ2-6; 10 positions agree with TRBD1. Germline V gives CDR1 SGHVS, CDR2 FNYEAQ. The V and J ends lost 5 bases and 0 bases, in that order; junction bases with no gene match: 10. The CDR3 is made up of 19 amino acids. CDR3 sequence: CASSLPPWTGGSGANVLTF. CDR3 bases: TGTGCCAGCAGCCTACCCCCCTGGACAGGGGGCTCTGGGGCCAACGTCCTGACTTTC.

A few counts support this clone. V is TRBV7-9 and J is TRBJ1-1, with 11 bases lining up with TRBD1. Germline CDR1 is SEHNR and CDR2 is FQNEAQ (reference sequence). V was pared by 5 bases and J by 5 bases, with 7 bases of the junction left unmatched. CDR3 length equals 15 residues. CDR3 residues: CASSLGTGGRTEAFF. The CDR3 nucleotides are TGTGCCAGCAGCCTTGGGACAGGGGGACGAACTGAAGCTTTCTTT.

The rearrangement uses TRBV6-5 and TRBJ2-5, with a tentative D call TRBD2 (5 bases). Looked up from germline, CDR1 is MNHEY and CDR2 is SVGAGI. V was shortened by 3 bases and J by 9 bases, with 20 bases between the two germline ends. This CDR3 is 15 amino acids long. The CDR3, as DNA: TGTGCCAGCAGTTATGACCGTGGGGTAAACGGGGCCCAGTACTTC. It codes for CASSYDRGVNGAQYF.

The chain recombines TRBV5-4 with TRBJ1-2; 9 bases are shared with TRBD1. CDR1 and CDR2 (germline): SGHNT, YYREEE (reference sequence). The CDR3 is 17 amino acids. J gave up 3 bases and V 4 bases, and 13 bases lay outside the gene matches. CDR3 sequence reads: CASSPALTGGRDYGYTF. The CDR3 nucleotides are TGTGCCAGCAGCCCCGCTCTAACAGGGGGCAGGGACTATGGCTACACCTTC.

This clone was detected only once. This sequence joins TRBV25-1 and TRBJ1-1; D is undetermined. Deletions cut 6 bases from V and 6 bases from J, with 14 bases between. Germline CDR1 and CDR2: MGHDK and SYGVNS. CDR3 size: 13 residues. This chain's CDR3 is CASSEQGGPEAFF. The CDR3 DNA reads TGTGCCAGCAGCGAACAAGGAGGTCCTGAAGCTTTCTTT. Drawing the rest from reference TRBV25-1 and TRBJ1-1, the complete variable domain is EADIYQTPRYLVIGTGKKITLECSQTMGHDKMYWYQQDPGMELHLIHYSYGVNSTEKGDLSSESTVSRIRTEHFPLTLESARPSHTSQYLCASSEQGGPEAFFGQGTRLTVV.

This sequence joins TRBV10-3 and TRBJ2-7; TRBD1 is a possible D gene (5 bases). The CDR3 extends over 13 amino acids. V was pared by 0 bases and J by 5 bases, with 8 bases between. The germline V gene encodes CDR1 ENHRY and CDR2 SYGVKD. The CDR3 DNA reads as TGTGCCATCAGTGAGTCTCAAGGGGACGAGCAGTACTTC. Translated, it gives CAISESQGDEQYF.